This TCR beta chain emerged from a study of T cell clonotyping in hematopoietic cell transplantation. Study-level points and caveats: After transplant, recipient diversity fell while pathologically expanded clonotypes grew through day 180. Graft donor and pretransplant recipient Inverse Simpson Index values predicted broader posttransplant TCR diversity.

A note on this clone: Its target is not known.

Only in-frame clones appear in the TCRdb table, and some are missing; sequencing was by immunoSEQ multiplex PCR. The sample holds thousands of clones, 75% to 85% seen once. The CDR3 extends over 17 amino acids. V gave up 1 base and J gave up 5 bases; unmatched junction bases: 11. Germline CDR1 reads SGHRS; CDR2 reads YFSETQ. The receptor was derived from a male patient in his fifties who had an allogeneic stem cell transplant from an unrelated donor, so the T cells may come from the graft donor. Some clones in this sample may be carry-over from other donors' samples. The sample here was PBMCs, taken 100 days after allogeneic stem cell transplant. This sequence joins TRBV5-1 and TRBJ2-7, with TRBD1 matching 11 bases. CDR3 nucleotides: TGCGCCAGCAGCTTGATGGACATGGGACAGGGGGTCGACGAGCAGTACTTC. The encoded protein is CASSLMDMGQGVDEQYF.